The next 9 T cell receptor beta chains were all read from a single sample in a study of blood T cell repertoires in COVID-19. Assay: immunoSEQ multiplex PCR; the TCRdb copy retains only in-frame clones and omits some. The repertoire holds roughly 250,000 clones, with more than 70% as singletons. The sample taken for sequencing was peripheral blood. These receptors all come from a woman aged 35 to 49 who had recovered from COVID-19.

The CDR3 DNA is TGTGCCAGTAGTTTGCGGACTAGCGGGGCAATCCAAGAGACCCAGTACTTC. Residues: CASSLRTSGAIQETQYF. This chain joins TRBV19 and TRBJ2-5; TRBD2 agrees at 12 bases. The V and J ends lost 5 bases and 1 base, in that order; junction bases with no gene match: 8. CDR3 length: 17 residues. From germline, CDR1 is LNHDA and CDR2 SQIVND (reference sequence).

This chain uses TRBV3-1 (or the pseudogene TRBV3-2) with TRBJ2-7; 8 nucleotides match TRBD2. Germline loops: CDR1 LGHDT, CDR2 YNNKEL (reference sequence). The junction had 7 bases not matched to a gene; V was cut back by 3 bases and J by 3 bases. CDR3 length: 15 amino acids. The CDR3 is CASSQELAVSYEQYF. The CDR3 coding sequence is TGTGCCAGCAGCCAGGAACTAGCGGTCAGCTACGAGCAGTACTTC.

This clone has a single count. Here the CDR3 reads CASRRDSNSNQPQHF. The CDR3, as DNA: TGTGCCAGCAGGCGGGACAGCAATAGCAATCAGCCCCAGCATTTT. The chain combines TRBV6-6 with TRBJ1-5; TRBD1 matches at 7 bases. The germline V gene encodes CDR1 MNHNY and CDR2 SVGAGI (reference sequence). V was pared by 6 bases and J by 0 bases, with 5 bases of the junction left unmatched. The CDR3 contains 15 residues.

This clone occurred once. CDR3 DNA: TGTGCCAGCAGCTCGAGGACAGGGGGGAACTATGGCTACACCTTC. Its translation: CASSSRTGGNYGYTF. V usage is TRBV11-3 and J usage is TRBJ1-2, with TRBD1 matching 10 bases. V lost 4 bases and J lost 2; bases outside the gene matches: 4. The CDR3 extends over 15 amino acids. Germline V gene lookup returns CDR1 SGHNT and CDR2 YENEEA.

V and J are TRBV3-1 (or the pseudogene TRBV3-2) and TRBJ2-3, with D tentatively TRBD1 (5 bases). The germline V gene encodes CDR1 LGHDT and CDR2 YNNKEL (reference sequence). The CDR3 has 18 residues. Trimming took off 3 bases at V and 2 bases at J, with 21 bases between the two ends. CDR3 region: CASSQTNGHPNPTDTQYF. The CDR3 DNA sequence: TGTGCCAGCAGCCAGACCAATGGACACCCCAACCCCACAGATACGCAGTATTTT.

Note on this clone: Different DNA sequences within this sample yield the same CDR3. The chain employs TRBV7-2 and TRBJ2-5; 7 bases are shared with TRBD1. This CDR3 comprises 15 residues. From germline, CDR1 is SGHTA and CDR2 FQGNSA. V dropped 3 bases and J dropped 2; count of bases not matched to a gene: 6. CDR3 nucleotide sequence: TGTGCCAGCAGCTTCGCCGGGACAGCTCAAGAGACCCAGTACTTC. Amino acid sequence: CASSFAGTAQETQYF. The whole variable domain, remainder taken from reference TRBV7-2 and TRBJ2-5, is GAGVSQSPSNKVTEKGKDVELRCDPISGHTALYWYRQSLGQGLEFLIYFQGNSAPDKSGLPSDRFSAERTGGSVSTLTIQRTQQEDSAVYLCASSFAGTAQETQYFGPGTRLLVL.

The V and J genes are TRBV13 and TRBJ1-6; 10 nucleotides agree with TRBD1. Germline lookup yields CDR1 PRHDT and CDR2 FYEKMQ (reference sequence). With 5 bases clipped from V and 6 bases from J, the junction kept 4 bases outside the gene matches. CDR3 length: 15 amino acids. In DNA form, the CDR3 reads TGTGCCAGCAGCGCCGGGACAGGGGTTAATTCACCCCTCCACTTT. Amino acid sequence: CASSAGTGVNSPLHF.

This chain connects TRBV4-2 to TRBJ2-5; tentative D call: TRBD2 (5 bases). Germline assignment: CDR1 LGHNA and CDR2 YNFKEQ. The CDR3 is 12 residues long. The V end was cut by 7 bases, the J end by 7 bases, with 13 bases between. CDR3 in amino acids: CASNLARGTQYF. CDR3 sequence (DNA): TGTGCCAGCAACCTAGCACGGGGGACCCAGTACTTC.

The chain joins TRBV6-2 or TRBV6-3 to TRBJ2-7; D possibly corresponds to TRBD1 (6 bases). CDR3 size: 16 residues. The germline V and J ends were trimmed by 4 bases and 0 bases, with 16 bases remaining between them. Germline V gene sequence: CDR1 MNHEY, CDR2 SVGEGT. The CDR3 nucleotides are TGTGCCAGCAGTTTCCGGCTTACAGGGACCTCCTACGAGCAGTACTTC. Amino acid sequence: CASSFRLTGTSYEQYF.